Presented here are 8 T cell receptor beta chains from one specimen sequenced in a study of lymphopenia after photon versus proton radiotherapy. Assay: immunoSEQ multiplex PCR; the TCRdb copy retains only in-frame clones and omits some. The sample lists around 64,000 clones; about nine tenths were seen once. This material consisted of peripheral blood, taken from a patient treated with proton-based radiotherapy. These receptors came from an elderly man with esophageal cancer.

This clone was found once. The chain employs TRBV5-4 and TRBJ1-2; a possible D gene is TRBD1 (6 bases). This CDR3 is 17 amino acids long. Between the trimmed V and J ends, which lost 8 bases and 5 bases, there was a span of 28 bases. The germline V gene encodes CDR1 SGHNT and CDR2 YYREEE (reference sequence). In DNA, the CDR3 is TGTGCCAGTACCACCTCAACGGGTGTTAGGGGGAGATATGGCTACACCTTC. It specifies CASTTSTGVRGRYGYTF.

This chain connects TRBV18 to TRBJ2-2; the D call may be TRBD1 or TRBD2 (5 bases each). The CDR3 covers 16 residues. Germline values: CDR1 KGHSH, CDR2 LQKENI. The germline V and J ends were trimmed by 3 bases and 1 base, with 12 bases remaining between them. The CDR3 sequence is CASSPTGTGNTGELFF. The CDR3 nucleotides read TGTGCCAGCTCACCTACCGGGACGGGGAACACCGGGGAGCTGTTTTTT. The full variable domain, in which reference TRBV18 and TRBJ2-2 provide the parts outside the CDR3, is NAGVMQNPRHLVRRRGQEARLRCSPMKGHSHVYWYRQLPEEGLKFMVYLQKENIIDESGMPKERFSAEFPKEGPSILRIQQVVRGDSAAYFCASSPTGTGNTGELFFGEGSRLTVL.

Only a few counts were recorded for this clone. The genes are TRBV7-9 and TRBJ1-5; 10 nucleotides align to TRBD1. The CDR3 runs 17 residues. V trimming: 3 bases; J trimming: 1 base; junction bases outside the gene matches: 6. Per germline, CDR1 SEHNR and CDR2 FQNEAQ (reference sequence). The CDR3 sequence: CASSFASGQGSNQPQHF. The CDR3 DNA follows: TGTGCCAGCAGCTTCGCTTCGGGACAGGGGAGCAATCAGCCCCAGCATTTT.

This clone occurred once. The CDR3: CAWVTSGIGGEQFF. The CDR3 DNA reads as TGTGCCTGGGTGACTAGCGGGATTGGCGGTGAGCAGTTCTTC. The rearrangement links TRBV30 to TRBJ2-1, with 11 nucleotides matching TRBD2. Germline CDR1 is GTSNPN and CDR2 is SVGIG (reference sequence). Trimming removed 5 bases from V and 9 bases from J; junction bases left unmatched: 9. The CDR3 is 14 residues long.

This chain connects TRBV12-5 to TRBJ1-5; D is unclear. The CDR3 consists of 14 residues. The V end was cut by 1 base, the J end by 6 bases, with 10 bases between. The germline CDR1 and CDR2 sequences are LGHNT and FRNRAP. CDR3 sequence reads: CASGLGQKGQPQHF. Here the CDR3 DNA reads TGTGCTAGTGGTTTGGGTCAGAAAGGTCAGCCCCAGCATTTT. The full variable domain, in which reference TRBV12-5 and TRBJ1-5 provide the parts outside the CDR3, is DARVTQTPRHKVTEMGQEVTMRCQPILGHNTVFWYRQTMMQGLELLAYFRNRAPLDDSGMPKDRFSAEMPDATLATLKIQPSEPRDSAVYFCASGLGQKGQPQHFGDGTRLSIL.

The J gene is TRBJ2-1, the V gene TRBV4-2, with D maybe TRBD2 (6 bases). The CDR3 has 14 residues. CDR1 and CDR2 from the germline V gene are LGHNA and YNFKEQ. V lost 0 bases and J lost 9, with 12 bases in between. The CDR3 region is CASSQDSGNREQFF. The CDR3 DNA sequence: TGTGCCAGCAGCCAAGATAGCGGAAATCGTGAGCAGTTCTTC.

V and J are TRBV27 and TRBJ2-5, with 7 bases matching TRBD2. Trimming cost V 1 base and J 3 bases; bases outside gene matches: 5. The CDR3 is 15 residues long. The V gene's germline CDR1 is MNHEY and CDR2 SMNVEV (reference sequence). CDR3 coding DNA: TGTGCCAGCAGTTTATATCCTAGCGGAGAAGAGACCCAGTACTTC. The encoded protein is CASSLYPSGEETQYF.

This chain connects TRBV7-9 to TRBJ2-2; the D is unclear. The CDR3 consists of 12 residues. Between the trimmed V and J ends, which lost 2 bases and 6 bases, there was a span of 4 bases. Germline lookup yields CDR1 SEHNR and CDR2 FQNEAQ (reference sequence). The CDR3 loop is CASSLPAGELFF. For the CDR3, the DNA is TGTGCCAGCAGCTTACCGGCCGGGGAGCTGTTTTTT. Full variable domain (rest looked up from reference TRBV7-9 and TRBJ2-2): DTGVSQNPRHKITKRGQNVTFRCDPISEHNRLYWYRQTLGQGPEFLTYFQNEAQLEKSRLLSDRFSAERPKGSFSTLEIQRTEQGDSAMYLCASSLPAGELFFGEGSRLTVL.